Shown below are 16 T cell receptor beta chains from a single sample sequenced in a study of blood T cell repertoires in COVID-19. The table came from immunoSEQ multiplex PCR; TCRdb's copy has only in-frame clones and leaves some out. The data show under 350,000 clones, 80% to 90% seen once. The sequencing sample was made of PBMCs or T cells enriched from blood (not recorded which). These receptors all come from a woman aged 40-49 years with acute COVID-19.

The chain couples TRBV19 to TRBJ1-5; no clear D. V lost 5 bases and J 0 bases, leaving 11 bases between the germline ends. Germline-derived CDR1 and CDR2 are LNHDA and SQIVND (reference sequence). The CDR3 covers 15 residues. The CDR3: CASSSSQYSNQPQHF. In DNA, the CDR3 is TGTGCCAGTAGTTCTAGTCAATATAGCAATCAGCCCCAGCATTTT.

The chain combines TRBV5-6 with TRBJ2-6; the D is unclear. In germline, CDR1 is SGHDT, CDR2 YYEEEE. V gave up 0 bases and J gave up 1 base, with 5 bases separating them. The CDR3 consists of 15 residues. The CDR3 DNA is TGTGCCAGCAGCTTGGCCGGTTCTGGGGCCAACGTCCTGACTTTC. As protein: CASSLAGSGANVLTF.

On this clone itself: Distinct nucleotide sequences in the sample also encode this CDR3. The chain uses TRBV3-1 (or the pseudogene TRBV3-2) and TRBJ1-5, with D hard to call. The CDR3 loop spans 14 amino acids. The V gene's germline CDR1 is LGHDT and CDR2 YNNKEL (reference sequence). V gave up 4 bases and J gave up 0 bases, with 7 bases separating them. Here the CDR3 DNA reads TGTGCCAGCAGCCCGCTATATAGCAATCAGCCCCAGCATTTT. Protein product: CASSPLYSNQPQHF.

To note about this clone: The junction departs from germline at one end; a sequencing error may be responsible. The V call is TRBV4-3, the J call TRBJ2-3; weak D call: TRBD2 (5 bases). The CDR3 runs to 10 residues. The germline V gene encodes CDR1 LGHNA and CDR2 YSLEER. CDR3 region: CASSQDYGDF. The CDR3, as DNA: TGCGCCAGCAGCCAAGATTACGGGGATTTT.

V and J are TRBV25-1 and TRBJ1-1, with D unresolved. Trimming cost V 2 bases and J 0 bases, with 10 bases left between them. This CDR3 has 15 residues. Germline loops: CDR1 MGHDK, CDR2 SYGVNS. DNA of the CDR3: TGTGCCAGCAGTGAAGGGCGGGCAGTGAACACTGAAGCTTTCTTT. Translating it yields CASSEGRAVNTEAFF.

The chain has TRBV5-4 and TRBJ2-3, with 13 bases matching TRBD2. CDR1 and CDR2 (germline): SGHNT, YYREEE (reference sequence). The CDR3 runs 18 residues. V shed 3 bases and J 0 bases; nucleotides not matched to a gene: 7. CDR3 bases: TGTGCCAGCAGCTCGACTAGCGGGAGGTCGGGGAGCACAGATACGCAGTATTTT. It specifies CASSSTSGRSGSTDTQYF.

This chain links TRBV29-1 with TRBJ2-1, with 7 bases identical to TRBD1. Trimming cost V 6 bases and J 5 bases; bases outside gene matches: 7. Looked up from germline, CDR1 is SQVTM and CDR2 is ANQGSEA. The CDR3 runs to 13 residues. DNA for the CDR3: TGCAGCGTCAAAGACAGGGTAAACAATGAGCAGTTCTTC. Its translation: CSVKDRVNNEQFF.

This clone came up a few times. The chain employs TRBV19 and TRBJ2-7; tentative D call: TRBD2 (5 bases). Trimming left V 5 bases short and J 3 bases short, with 14 bases between. The CDR3 runs to 14 residues. Germline V gives CDR1 LNHDA, CDR2 SQIVND (reference sequence). The CDR3 protein is CASSHRDGLYEQYF. Here the CDR3 DNA reads TGTGCCAGTAGTCACCGGGATGGCCTCTACGAGCAGTACTTC.

The chain employs TRBV19 and TRBJ2-5; 8 nucleotides match TRBD2. V trimming: 5 bases; J trimming: 5 bases; junction bases outside the gene matches: 4. Germline V gives CDR1 LNHDA, CDR2 SQIVND (reference sequence). This CDR3 region has 13 residues. The CDR3 protein is CASSSPGGETQYF. CDR3 in DNA: TGTGCCAGTAGTTCCCCGGGGGGGGAGACCCAGTACTTC.

In its sample, this clone was seen a few times. The chain uses TRBV19 and TRBJ1-3; 7 nucleotides align to TRBD1. The CDR3 length is 15 residues. CDR1 is LNHDA and CDR2 is SQIVND in the germline V gene (reference sequence). Germline trimming cut 5 bases from V and 0 bases from J; bases unmatched to any gene: 4. The CDR3 region is CASSPTGTSGNTIYF. CDR3 DNA sequence: TGTGCCAGTAGTCCGACAGGGACCTCTGGAAACACCATATATTTT.

This rearrangement joins TRBV29-1 to TRBJ1-1; tentative D call: TRBD1 (6 bases). CDR1 and CDR2 (germline): SQVTM, ANQGSEA. V lost 3 bases to trimming and J lost 4 bases, with 15 bases between them. The length of the CDR3 is 14 residues. The CDR3 sequence: CSVDVAGVGTEAFF. The DNA of the CDR3 is TGCAGCGTTGACGTGGCAGGGGTGGGCACTGAAGCTTTCTTT.

CDR3 sequence: CASSRAGLPYNEQFF. CDR3 nucleotides: TGCGCCAGCAGCCGGGCGGGACTACCTTACAATGAGCAGTTCTTC. The chain is built from TRBV4-1 and TRBJ2-1; TRBD2 agrees at 7 bases. The germline gives CDR1 MGHRA, CDR2 YSYEKL. Trimming cost V 4 bases and J 4 bases; bases outside gene matches: 7. This CDR3 contains 15 residues.

Points on this clone: Other DNA sequences of this sample code for an identical CDR3. The chain carries TRBV21-1 and TRBJ2-7; TRBD1 was called by the table and not checked on the DNA. TRBV21-1 is a pseudogene locus. The CDR3 is 15 amino acids. The CDR3 coding sequence is TGTGCCAGCAGAACCGACACCCCTCACTCCTACGAGCAGTACTTC. Protein sequence: CASRTDTPHSYEQYF.

The sample holds one count of this clone. The chain employs TRBV19 and TRBJ1-1, with D possibly TRBD1 on 6 matching bases. The CDR3 runs 14 residues. From germline, CDR1 is LNHDA and CDR2 SQIVND (reference sequence). V lost 7 bases and J 0 bases, leaving 12 bases between the germline ends. Here the CDR3 DNA reads TGTGCCAGTACAGGGGAACCGATGAACACTGAAGCTTTCTTT. This gives the protein CASTGEPMNTEAFF.

This clone is a singleton in its sample. The CDR3 sequence is CASSSRTGSSGNTIYF. CDR3 nucleotide sequence: TGTGCCAGCAGTTCTAGGACAGGCAGCTCTGGAAACACCATATATTTT. The V call is TRBV2, the J call TRBJ1-3; TRBD1 matches 7 bases. The CDR3 loop spans 16 amino acids. After removal of 5 bases from V and 0 bases from J, the junction contained 7 bases not matched to a gene. The germline CDR1 and CDR2 sequences are SNHLY and FYNNEI. The full variable domain, completed using reference TRBV2 and TRBJ1-3, is EPEVTQTPSHQVTQMGQEVILRCVPISNHLYFYWYRQILGQKVEFLVSFYNNEISEKSEIFDDQFSVERPDGSNFTLKIRSTKLEDSAMYFCASSSRTGSSGNTIYFGEGSWLTVV.

The chain couples TRBV7-9 to TRBJ2-3; 10 bases line up with TRBD2. This CDR3 comprises 15 residues. J gave up 5 bases and V 5 bases, and 7 bases lay outside the gene matches. CDR1 is SEHNR and CDR2 is FQNEAQ in the germline V gene (reference sequence). CDR3 nucleotides: TGTGCCAGCAGCCCCCCCCGGACTAGCGGAGATACGCAGTATTTT. Translating gives CASSPPRTSGDTQYF.